The 13 T cell receptor beta chains listed next were all sequenced from one sample in a study of response to subunit inactivated influenza vaccine. TCRdb re-called the RT-PCR reads through MiXCR, storing one row per CDR3 protein. In the table there are fewer than 700,000 distinct CDR3 sequences, over 10% of which are singletons. The starting material was PBMCs from blood, obtained more than 35 days after vaccination. All receptors derive from a man aged 50 to 60 who received an inactivated influenza vaccine.

This clonotype was recorded at least ten times. The gene calls are TRBV7-9 and TRBJ2-3; TRBD1 might be the D (6 bases). CDR1 and CDR2 from the germline V gene are SEHNR and FQNEAQ (reference sequence). This CDR3 is 14 amino acids long. Trimming cost V 3 bases and J 3 bases, with 10 bases left between them. The CDR3 sequence is CASSFGQTTDTQYF. CDR3 nucleotides: TGTGCCAGCAGCTTCGGACAGACTACAGATACGCAGTATTTT.

This clonotype was found a few times. This chain links TRBV2 with TRBJ2-5; possibly TRBD2 for D (5 bases). Trimming cost V 4 bases and J 5 bases, with 14 bases left between them. This CDR3 is 14 amino acids long. The germline V gene has CDR1 SNHLY and CDR2 FYNNEI. In DNA form, the CDR3 reads TGTGCCAGCAGTGGGACTGCAGCCCGGGAGACCCAGTACTTC. Translation gives CASSGTAARETQYF.

The sample holds a few counts of this clonotype. The chain is built from TRBV6-5 and TRBJ2-3; perhaps TRBD2 as D (6 bases). V lost 1 base to trimming and J lost 0 bases, with 8 bases between them. Germline V CDR1 and CDR2: MNHEY, SVGAGI. The CDR3 length is 15 residues. In DNA form, the CDR3 reads TGTGCCAGCAGTTACTTTAGCGGTAGCACAGATACGCAGTATTTT. Translating gives CASSYFSGSTDTQYF.

This clonotype has a handful of counts. V gene TRBV6-5 combines with J gene TRBJ1-2; 7 nucleotides line up with TRBD1. CDR3 size: 15 residues. Germline V gives CDR1 MNHEY, CDR2 SVGAGI. The junction had 13 bases not matched to a gene; V was cut back by 8 bases and J by 4 bases. The CDR3 bases are TGTGCCAGCGATACTTCGGACAGGATTGGCTATGGCTACACCTTC. This encodes CASDTSDRIGYGYTF.

The gene calls are TRBV7-2 and TRBJ2-3; 7 positions agree with TRBD1. Germline V lookup: CDR1 SGHTA, CDR2 FQGNSA. The CDR3 consists of 17 residues. The V and J ends lost 5 bases and 3 bases, in that order; junction bases with no gene match: 14. Written as DNA, the CDR3 is TGTGCCAGCAGCCGCCGCCTCCGACAGGGCAATACAGATACGCAGTATTTT. Its protein product is CASSRRLRQGNTDTQYF.

This clonotype occurred many times. This chain connects TRBV18 to TRBJ1-6; possible D gene TRBD1, 5 bases. CDR1 KGHSH and CDR2 LQKENI come from the germline V gene. The CDR3 has 14 residues. Trimming stripped 3 bases from V and 6 bases from J, with 9 bases between. CDR3 DNA sequence: TGTGCCAGCTCACCGACGACAGTTAATTCACCCCTCCACTTT. Translation gives CASSPTTVNSPLHF. The full variable domain, its missing parts supplied by reference TRBV18 and TRBJ1-6, is NAGVMQNPRHLVRRRGQEARLRCSPMKGHSHVYWYRQLPEEGLKFMVYLQKENIIDESGMPKERFSAEFPKEGPSILRIQQVVRGDSAAYFCASSPTTVNSPLHFGNGTRLTVT.

In this sample, this clonotype turned up a few times. The chain uses TRBV20-1 and TRBJ1-4; TRBD1 might be the D (6 bases). CDR3 length: 13 residues. Germline values: CDR1 DFQATT, CDR2 SNEGSKA (reference sequence). Trimming took off 5 bases at V and 8 bases at J, with 15 bases between the two ends. The chain's CDR3 is CSASTGPWEKLFF. As DNA, the CDR3 is TGCAGTGCTTCGACAGGCCCTTGGGAAAAACTGTTTTTT.

This clonotype was seen once. This chain connects TRBV5-5 to TRBJ2-7; 8 nucleotides line up with TRBD2. CDR1 and CDR2 from the germline V gene are SGHKS and YYEKEE (reference sequence). This CDR3 comprises 14 residues. V shed 0 bases, J shed 6 bases, and the junction held 5 bases outside the gene matches. The CDR3 nucleotides are TGTGCCAGCAGCTTGGTTAGCGGGACCCTCGAGCAGTACTTC. Encoded protein: CASSLVSGTLEQYF.

The chain uses TRBV7-2 and TRBJ1-2; no clear D. The CDR3 extends over 14 amino acids. Trimming stripped 3 bases from V and 6 bases from J, with 14 bases between. CDR1 and CDR2 (germline): SGHTA, FQGNSA. The CDR3 region has the DNA TGTGCCAGCAGCTTGGATTGGGGATCGGATGGCTACACCTTC. Residues: CASSLDWGSDGYTF.

This clonotype was seen at least ten times. This chain connects TRBV5-1 to TRBJ2-7, with unresolved D. The germline CDR1 and CDR2 sequences are SGHRS and YFSETQ. V lost 0 bases and J lost 3, with 7 bases in between. The CDR3 is 13 residues long. The CDR3 DNA sequence: TGCGCCAGCAGCTTGGATGGCAACTACGAGCAGTACTTC. It is translated as CASSLDGNYEQYF.

Only a few counts were recorded for this clonotype. This rearrangement joins TRBV3-1 to TRBJ2-2; D not resolved. Looked up from germline, CDR1 is LGHDT and CDR2 is YNNKEL (reference sequence). V was clipped by 2 bases and J by 1 base, with 8 bases between them. The CDR3 length is 15 residues. The CDR3 loop reads CASSQRSVNTGELFF. CDR3 in DNA: TGTGCCAGCAGCCAAAGAAGTGTGAACACCGGGGAGCTGTTTTTT.

CDR3 region: CASSVGTSGGANEQFF. The CDR3 DNA reads TGTGCCAGCAGCGTGGGGACTAGCGGGGGGGCGAATGAGCAGTTCTTC. The rearrangement joins TRBV9 to TRBJ2-1; TRBD2 agrees at 16 bases. In germline, CDR1 is SGDLS, CDR2 YYNGEE. The CDR3 is made up of 16 amino acids. V gave up 2 bases and J gave up 7 bases; unmatched junction bases: 3.

The J gene is TRBJ2-7, the V gene TRBV27, with 9 bases matching TRBD2. Germline assignment: CDR1 MNHEY and CDR2 SMNVEV (reference sequence). The CDR3 runs to 14 residues. The ends lost 3 bases at V and 5 bases at J; junction bases unmatched: 5. The CDR3 reads CASSLGGRANEQYF. The CDR3 DNA reads TGTGCCAGCAGTTTGGGCGGGAGGGCCAACGAGCAGTACTTC.